In this sample, the clone carrying this T cell receptor (beta chain) turned up a few times. These data are taken from a study of T cells after yellow fever vaccination. Study as a whole: With SMART-Seq v4 Ultra Low Input, the fractions containing low cell numbers were prepared.

Germline V gene lookup returns CDR1 SNHLY and CDR2 FYNNEI. V was clipped by 9 bases and J by 5 bases, with 20 bases between them. This CDR3 has 15 amino acids. By 5'RACE template switching, TCR cDNA was produced, with a universal primer site and UMIs added in the process. TCRdb used MiXCR to reprocess the 5' RACE reads, holding one entry per CDR3 protein. The sample carries 310,000 or so distinct CDR3 sequences, 6.8% recorded once. The sample in question was PBMCs, obtained 45 days after the first yellow fever vaccination. This rearrangement joins TRBV2 to TRBJ2-1, with D possibly TRBD2 on 5 matching bases. This sequence originates from a man younger than 35 who received the YFV17D yellow fever vaccine. CDR3 DNA: TGTGCCAGAGAGACTCAACGTCAGGAGGACAATGAGCAGTTCTTC. This codes for CARETQRQEDNEQFF.